Below are 32 T cell receptor beta chains sequenced from a single sample in a study of post-analysis software for immune sequencing data. Study-wide points: Roughly five TRBV segments were significantly more frequent in patients than in controls. TRBV5-6, TRBV5-1 and TRBV20-1 were among these segments.

Their target antigens are unknown. The authors incorporated unique molecular identifiers into the TCR beta cDNA libraries. TCRdb fed the PCR reads into MiXCR, producing one record per CDR3 protein. The sample includes about 540,000 distinct CDR3 sequences, roughly 34% of them seen just once. The specimen sequenced was blood. Receptors were obtained from a girl between 2 and 17 years old with multiple sclerosis.

This clonotype was observed a few times. J is TRBJ1-2 and V is TRBV28; 8 bases line up with TRBD1. CDR1 and CDR2 from the germline V gene are MDHEN and SYDVKM. The CDR3 runs to 13 residues. The V segment lost 4 bases and the J segment 6 bases; nucleotides outside the gene matches: 4. The CDR3 sequence: CASSWTGFDGYTF. For the CDR3, the DNA is TGTGCCAGCAGTTGGACAGGGTTCGATGGCTACACCTTC.

At least ten counts were recorded for this clonotype. The chain uses TRBV27 and TRBJ2-5; TRBD1 matches 8 bases. V trimming: 6 bases; J trimming: 5 bases; junction bases outside the gene matches: 8. This CDR3 region has 14 residues. Germline CDR1 is MNHEY and CDR2 is SMNVEV (reference sequence). The CDR3 loop reads CASSPGQGRETQYF. The DNA of the CDR3 is TGTGCCAGCAGCCCCGGACAGGGAAGGGAGACCCAGTACTTC.

Ten or more counts support this clonotype. The genes are TRBV7-9 and TRBJ2-7; D call uncertain. This CDR3 is built from 13 residues. The germline V gene encodes CDR1 SEHNR and CDR2 FQNEAQ (reference sequence). V was cut by 3 bases and J by 0 bases, with 6 bases left in between. CDR3 DNA sequence: TGTGCCAGCAGCTTGGTGAGCTCCTACGAGCAGTACTTC. As protein: CASSLVSSYEQYF.

The rearrangement uses TRBV13 and TRBJ2-1, with no clear D. V shed 5 bases and J shed 0 bases, with 11 bases lying between them. Germline CDR1 and CDR2: PRHDT and FYEKMQ (reference sequence). CDR3 size: 15 residues. CDR3: CASSPRSSSYNEQFF. The DNA of the CDR3 is TGTGCCAGCAGCCCCCGAAGTAGCTCCTACAATGAGCAGTTCTTC.

This clonotype has a handful of counts. The chain couples TRBV10-3 to TRBJ2-7; D possibly corresponds to TRBD1 (6 bases). This CDR3 is built from 16 residues. Germline CDR1 is ENHRY and CDR2 is SYGVKD. V gave up 3 bases and J gave up 7 bases, with 22 bases separating them. CDR3 residues: CAISDRTGLLVGEQYF. The DNA for the CDR3 is TGTGCCATCAGTGACCGTACAGGGCTCTTAGTGGGTGAGCAGTACTTC.

The rearrangement links TRBV7-2 to TRBJ2-7; a weak D match, TRBD2 (7 bases). Germline V lookup: CDR1 SGHTA, CDR2 FQGNSA. Deletions cut 8 bases from V and 2 bases from J, with 13 bases between. The CDR3 spans 13 residues. In nucleotides, the CDR3 is TGTGCCAGCCGAAGGGGGGGGACCTACGAGCAGTACTTC. It is translated as CASRRGGTYEQYF.

This clonotype was recorded at least ten times. The J gene is TRBJ1-2, the V gene TRBV5-1; D is uncertain. Trimming pared 0 bases from V and 4 bases from J, leaving 7 bases between. The germline CDR1 and CDR2 sequences are SGHRS and YFSETQ. The CDR3 covers 13 residues. The CDR3 spells CASSLEGSYGYTF. The CDR3 bases are TGCGCCAGCAGCTTGGAAGGGTCCTATGGCTACACCTTC. The entire variable domain, with the rest obtained from reference TRBV5-1 and TRBJ1-2, is as follows: KAGVTQTPRYLIKTRGQQVTLSCSPISGHRSVSWYQQTPGQGLQFLFEYFSETQRNKGNFPGRFSGRQFSNSRSEMNVSTLELGDSALYLCASSLEGSYGYTFGSGTRLTVV.

The chain joins TRBV7-2 to TRBJ1-1; TRBD1 matches 7 bases. This CDR3 comprises 14 residues. Trimming removed 3 bases from V and 5 bases from J; junction bases left unmatched: 6. The germline gives CDR1 SGHTA, CDR2 FQGNSA. In nucleotides, the CDR3 is TGTGCCAGCAGCTTCGTCGGACAGGCAACTGAAGCTTTCTTT. The encoded protein is CASSFVGQATEAFF.

Worth noting for this clonotype: A read error may be the cause here, since a much bigger clone is one base away. The chain joins TRBV7-9 to TRBJ1-2; TRBD1 agrees at 7 bases. Germline V gene sequence: CDR1 SEHNR, CDR2 FQNEAQ (reference sequence). The CDR3 has 16 residues. V was pared by 5 bases and J by 4 bases, with 13 bases of the junction left unmatched. CDR3 in amino acids: CASSPGGPGESYGYTF. The CDR3 bases are TGTGCCAGCAGCCCAGGGGGGCCAGGCGAGTCCTATGGCTACACCTTC.

This clonotype occurred a few times. The gene calls are TRBV5-6 and TRBJ2-1, with 7 bases that match TRBD2. The CDR3 has 15 amino acids. Germline lookup yields CDR1 SGHDT and CDR2 YYEEEE. J gave up 1 base and V 7 bases, and 8 bases lay outside the gene matches. The CDR3 nucleotides read TGTGCCAGCCACCGAGAGGGAGGGTCCTACAATGAGCAGTTCTTC. Its protein product is CASHREGGSYNEQFF.

This chain connects TRBV15 to TRBJ1-5, with a possible D match to TRBD1 (6 bases). Trimming removed 10 bases from V and 2 bases from J, with 15 bases in between. The CDR3 sequence is 14 residues long. The germline CDR1 and CDR2 sequences are LNHNV and YYDKDF (reference sequence). The DNA of the CDR3 is TGTGCCAGCAAGAACAGGGTTGGCAATCAGCCCCAGCATTTT. Translated, it gives CASKNRVGNQPQHF.

The V and J genes are TRBV18 and TRBJ1-1; 8 bases map to TRBD1. Germline loops: CDR1 KGHSH, CDR2 LQKENI. CDR3 length equals 16 residues. The ends lost 4 bases at V and 0 bases at J; junction bases unmatched: 7. The CDR3 region is CASSLRTGFLNTEAFF. The CDR3, as DNA: TGTGCCAGCTCACTTAGGACAGGGTTTTTGAACACTGAAGCTTTCTTT.

The CDR3 DNA is TGTGCCACCAGCAGAGGCCTGACAGGACCAGGGGAAAAACTGTTTTTT. It codes for CATSRGLTGPGEKLFF. The rearrangement uses TRBV15 and TRBJ1-4; TRBD1 is a possible D gene (6 bases). The CDR3 covers 16 residues. Germline values: CDR1 LNHNV, CDR2 YYDKDF (reference sequence). V was cut by 1 base and J by 8 bases, with 17 bases left in between.

The J gene is TRBJ1-1, the V gene TRBV7-2, with D possibly TRBD1 on 6 matching bases. From germline, CDR1 is SGHTA and CDR2 FQGNSA. V lost 1 base and J lost 7, with 13 bases in between. This CDR3 comprises 14 residues. CDR3: CASSLGGGGSEAFF. CDR3 DNA sequence: TGTGCCAGCAGCTTAGGTGGGGGGGGCAGTGAAGCTTTCTTT.

The chain has TRBV3-1 and TRBJ1-2; no clear D gene. CDR1 is LGHDT and CDR2 is YNNKEL in the germline V gene (reference sequence). This CDR3 contains 13 residues. V gave up 0 bases and J gave up 5 bases, with 7 bases separating them. Here the CDR3 reads CASSQENMYGYTF. DNA for the CDR3: TGTGCCAGCAGCCAAGAAAACATGTATGGCTACACCTTC.

This clonotype was seen a handful of times. The CDR3 sequence: CSARDWGPTGGRPYEQYF. Written as DNA, the CDR3 is TGCAGTGCTAGAGATTGGGGACCGACAGGGGGAAGACCCTACGAGCAGTACTTC. The chain links TRBV20-1 to TRBJ2-7, with 9 bases identical to TRBD1. The CDR3 runs 18 residues. The V and J ends lost 0 bases and 2 bases, in that order; junction bases with no gene match: 14. Germline lookup yields CDR1 DFQATT and CDR2 SNEGSKA (reference sequence).

Only a few counts were recorded for this clonotype. This chain links TRBV15 with TRBJ2-5, with 8 bases aligning to TRBD1. With V trimmed by 1 base and J by 2 bases, 9 bases remained unmatched. This CDR3 is 17 amino acids long. Germline V gene lookup returns CDR1 LNHNV and CDR2 YYDKDF (reference sequence). The CDR3 DNA reads as TGTGCCACCAGCAGAGGTAGACAGGGGAGAGGTCAAGAGACCCAGTACTTC. Encoded protein: CATSRGRQGRGQETQYF. The whole variable domain, remainder taken from reference TRBV15 and TRBJ2-5, is DAMVIQNPRYQVTQFGKPVTLSCSQTLNHNVMYWYQQKSSQAPKLLFHYYDKDFNNEADTPDNFQSRRPNTSFCFLDIRSPGLGDTAMYLCATSRGRQGRGQETQYFGPGTRLLVL.

This clonotype was seen a few times. The CDR3 nucleotides read TGCAGTGCGCTGACAGGGGGCCAAGAGACCCAGTACTTC. The encoded protein is CSALTGGQETQYF. V usage is TRBV20-1 and J usage is TRBJ2-5; 9 bases are shared with TRBD1. V was clipped by 6 bases and J by 1 base; unmatched bases: 3. This CDR3 has 13 residues. CDR1 is DFQATT and CDR2 is SNEGSKA in the germline V gene (reference sequence).

CDR3: CASSTLAGGPNEQFF. As DNA, the CDR3 is TGTGCCAGCAGTACCCTAGCGGGGGGGCCAAATGAGCAGTTCTTC. The chain joins TRBV6-5 to TRBJ2-1; 12 nucleotides agree with TRBD2. The CDR3 length is 15 residues. The germline V gene has CDR1 MNHEY and CDR2 SVGAGI. With V trimmed by 5 bases and J by 7 bases, 6 bases remained unmatched.

In its sample, this clonotype was seen a few times. The chain combines TRBV29-1 with TRBJ1-4; D gene uncertain. Trimming shortened V by 6 bases and J by 6 bases, and 5 bases separated the two germline ends. In germline, CDR1 is SQVTM, CDR2 ANQGSEA. This CDR3 has 10 residues. The CDR3: CSVYDEKLFF. The CDR3 coding sequence is TGCAGCGTCTACGATGAAAAACTGTTTTTT. The whole variable domain, remainder taken from reference TRBV29-1 and TRBJ1-4, is SAVISQKPSRDICQRGTSLTIQCQVDSQVTMMFWYRQQPGQSLTLIATANQGSEATYESGFVIDKFPISRPNLTFSTLTVSNMSPEDSSIYLCSVYDEKLFFGSGTQLSVL.

CDR3 nucleotides: TGTGCCATCAGTGTAAACAGGGGTGACACTGAAGCTTTCTTT. It codes for CAISVNRGDTEAFF. This chain connects TRBV10-3 to TRBJ1-1; 7 bases map to TRBD1. This CDR3 contains 14 residues. Germline trimming cut 4 bases from V and 3 bases from J; bases unmatched to any gene: 5. The germline V gene has CDR1 ENHRY and CDR2 SYGVKD.

CDR3 protein: CASSLIGTFIETQYF. The CDR3, as DNA: TGTGCCAGCAGTTTAATCGGGACGTTTATAGAGACCCAGTACTTC. The chain combines TRBV12-3 or TRBV12-4 with TRBJ2-5; D assignment may be TRBD1 or TRBD2 (5 bases each). There are 15 residues in the CDR3. V lost 2 bases to trimming and J lost 4 bases, with 14 bases between them.

V and J are TRBV6-6 and TRBJ1-1, with a tentative D call TRBD1 (6 bases). The CDR3 covers 15 residues. V was clipped by 2 bases and J by 6 bases, with 16 bases between them. The germline CDR1 and CDR2 sequences are MNHNY and SVGAGI (reference sequence). CDR3 amino acids: CASSYSGGSGSEAFF. CDR3 in DNA: TGTGCCAGCAGTTACAGTGGGGGCTCTGGCTCTGAAGCTTTCTTT.

This clonotype was found a few times. The chain is built from TRBV5-4 and TRBJ2-7; weak D call: TRBD2 (5 bases). The ends were cut back, 5 bases at V and 2 bases at J, with 14 bases in the middle. The CDR3 runs 14 residues. Germline V gene data show CDR1 as SGHNT and CDR2 as YYREEE (reference sequence). The CDR3: CASSSGVSPYEQYF. As DNA, the CDR3 is TGTGCCAGCAGTTCCGGGGTGAGTCCCTACGAGCAGTACTTC.

The chain has TRBV6-1 and TRBJ1-5, with D perhaps TRBD1 (6 bases). V was trimmed by 11 bases and J by 0 bases, leaving 14 bases between them. The germline gives CDR1 MNHNS, CDR2 SASEGT. The CDR3 spans 14 residues. The CDR3 region is CASGQRNSNQPQHF. In DNA form, the CDR3 reads TGTGCCTCTGGACAGCGCAATAGCAATCAGCCCCAGCATTTT.

The chain has TRBV12-3 or TRBV12-4 and TRBJ2-7; TRBD1 agrees at 7 bases. V lost 5 bases and J lost 3; bases outside the gene matches: 7. The CDR3 sequence is 14 residues long. CDR3 in amino acids: CASSPGTVYYEQYF. The DNA of the CDR3 is TGTGCCAGCAGTCCCGGGACAGTATACTACGAGCAGTACTTC.

V gene TRBV20-1 combines with J gene TRBJ2-5; tentatively, D is TRBD1 (6 bases). From germline, CDR1 is DFQATT and CDR2 SNEGSKA (reference sequence). V lost 2 bases to trimming and J lost 1 base, with 11 bases between them. The CDR3 extends over 14 amino acids. The CDR3: CSARPLRGQETQYF. The CDR3 DNA reads TGCAGTGCTAGACCTCTCAGGGGCCAAGAGACCCAGTACTTC.

The chain has TRBV20-1 and TRBJ2-5; D is unresolved. This CDR3 has 12 amino acids. Germline V lookup: CDR1 DFQATT, CDR2 SNEGSKA (reference sequence). Trimming removed 6 bases from V and 4 bases from J, with 12 bases in between. In DNA form, the CDR3 reads TGCAGTGCCCCTGGGCCAGCAGAGACCCAGTACTTC. Its translation is CSAPGPAETQYF.

This clonotype appeared a single time. The V gene is TRBV24-1, the J gene TRBJ2-7, with TRBD2 matching 13 bases. Matching the DNA end better, TRBJ2-5 makes the J call doubtful. Germline CDR1 reads KGHDR; CDR2 reads SFDVKD. This CDR3 has 16 residues. CDR3 coding DNA: TGTGCCACCAGTGATCGGACTAGCGGGGGACAAGAGACCCAGTACTTC. It specifies CATSDRTSGGQETQYF.

The J gene is TRBJ2-1, the V gene TRBV28; 11 bases are a match to TRBD2. The CDR3 contains 15 residues. V shed 4 bases, J shed 4 bases, and the junction held 3 bases outside the gene matches. Per germline, CDR1 MDHEN and CDR2 SYDVKM. CDR3 sequence reads: CASSSGTSGYNEQFF. The CDR3 DNA follows: TGTGCCAGCAGTTCGGGGACTAGCGGTTACAATGAGCAGTTCTTC.

This clonotype was counted between two and nine times. V and J are TRBV10-3 and TRBJ1-5, with D perhaps matching TRBD1 (5 bases). Germline assignment: CDR1 ENHRY and CDR2 SYGVKD. Trimming shortened V by 8 bases and J by 1 base, and 9 bases separated the two germline ends. The CDR3 totals 13 residues. The chain's CDR3 is CAIGEGSNQPQHF. CDR3 DNA: TGTGCCATCGGAGAGGGGAGCAATCAGCCCCAGCATTTT.

The table lists this clonotype with a count of one. The J gene is TRBJ2-7, the V gene TRBV14, with TRBD2 as a possible D gene (7 bases). The CDR3 is made up of 13 amino acids. Germline-derived CDR1 and CDR2 are SGHDN and FVKESK. Trimming removed 2 bases at V and 10 bases at J, with 15 bases between. The CDR3 sequence: CASSQPGGGAQYF. CDR3 DNA: TGTGCCAGCAGCCAACCCGGTGGGGGGGCCCAGTACTTC.